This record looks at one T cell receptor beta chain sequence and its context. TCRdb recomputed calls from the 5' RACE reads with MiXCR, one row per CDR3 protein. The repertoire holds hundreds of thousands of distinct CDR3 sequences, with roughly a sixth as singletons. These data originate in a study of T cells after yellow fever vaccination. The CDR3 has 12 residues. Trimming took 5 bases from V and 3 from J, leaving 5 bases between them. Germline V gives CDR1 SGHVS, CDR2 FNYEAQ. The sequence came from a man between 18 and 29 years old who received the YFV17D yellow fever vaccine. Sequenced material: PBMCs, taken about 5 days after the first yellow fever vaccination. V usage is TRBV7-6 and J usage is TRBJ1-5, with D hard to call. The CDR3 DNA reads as TGTGCCAGCAGCGACCCCAATCAGCCCCAGCATTTT. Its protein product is CASSDPNQPQHF. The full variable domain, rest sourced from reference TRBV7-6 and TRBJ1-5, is GAGVSQSPRYKVTKRGQDVALRCDPISGHVSLYWYRQALGQGPEFLTYFNYEAQQDKSGLPNDRFSAERPEGSISTLTIQRTEQRDSAMYRCASSDPNQPQHFGDGTRLSIL.